This entry lists 19 T cell receptor beta chains sequenced from one sample in a study of blood T cell repertoires in COVID-19. Data came from immunoSEQ multiplex PCR; TCRdb stores just in-frame clones and leaves some out. The table records around 260,000 clones, approximately 85% of them present only once. What was sequenced was peripheral blood. The receptors stem from a human donor with COVID-19, enrolled during active disease. The donor label of this sample is uncertain.

This clone showed up just a few times. This rearrangement joins TRBV4-3 to TRBJ1-2; D ambiguous. The V end lost 1 base, the J end lost 4 bases, and 13 bases lay between the germline ends. Germline V CDR1 and CDR2: LGHNA, YSLEER. The CDR3 sequence is 15 residues long. The CDR3 loop is CASSQAPPGLYGYTF. Here the CDR3 DNA reads TGCGCCAGCAGCCAAGCCCCGCCCGGTCTCTATGGCTACACCTTC.

The rearrangement uses TRBV5-4 and TRBJ2-1, with 9 positions matching TRBD1. The CDR3 length is 15 residues. V gave up 4 bases and J gave up 0 bases; unmatched junction bases: 2. Germline values: CDR1 SGHNT, CDR2 YYREEE (reference sequence). The CDR3: CASSAGQGSYNEQFF. The CDR3 nucleotides read TGTGCCAGCAGCGCGGGACAGGGCTCCTACAATGAGCAGTTCTTC.

This clone was found once. The CDR3 DNA reads TGTGCCAGCAGCCCCCAAATAGGAGGGAGCAATCAGCCCCAGCATTTT. Translating gives CASSPQIGGSNQPQHF. The chain links TRBV6-6 to TRBJ1-5; D unresolved. The CDR3 sequence is 16 residues long. The germline V gene encodes CDR1 MNHNY and CDR2 SVGAGI (reference sequence). Trimming stripped 6 bases from V and 1 base from J, with 16 bases between.

This clone was seen a few times. The CDR3 here is CATSRARLTGEGEAFF. The CDR3 DNA reads TGTGCCACCAGCAGAGCTAGGTTGACAGGGGAGGGGGAAGCTTTCTTT. This chain links TRBV15 with TRBJ1-1; TRBD1 aligns across 8 bases. The J segment lost 8 bases and the V segment lost 1 base, leaving 12 bases of the junction unmatched. The CDR3 runs to 16 residues. In germline, CDR1 is LNHNV, CDR2 YYDKDF (reference sequence).

This chain joins TRBV3-1 (or the pseudogene TRBV3-2) and TRBJ2-1; weak D call: TRBD2 (6 bases). CDR1 is LGHDT, CDR2 YNNKEL, per germline (reference sequence). This CDR3 region has 15 residues. The V end lost 8 bases, the J end lost 2 bases, and 16 bases lay between the germline ends. Here the CDR3 DNA reads TGTGCCAGCGGAGGGCGGTCCACGACCTACAATGAGCAGTTCTTC. Protein: CASGGRSTTYNEQFF.

The chain joins TRBV7-2 to TRBJ2-1, with TRBD1 as a possible D gene (6 bases). V lost 5 bases to trimming and J lost 8 bases, with 19 bases between them. CDR1 and CDR2 from the germline V gene are SGHTA and FQGNSA. The CDR3 has 15 residues. The CDR3 DNA sequence: TGTGCCAGCAGCAGGGGGAAGGGTAGTCCGGATGAGCAGTTCTTC. This translates into CASSRGKGSPDEQFF.

The chain joins TRBV6-6 to TRBJ1-4, with no clear D. The CDR3 is made up of 18 amino acids. Germline CDR1 and CDR2: MNHNY and SVGAGI (reference sequence). Trimming left V 5 bases short and J 0 bases short, with 19 bases between. CDR3 DNA: TGTGCCAGCAGTCAACCACCAGATAGCTTAGCAACTAATGAAAAACTGTTTTTT. Its translation: CASSQPPDSLATNEKLFF.

The chain recombines TRBV29-1 with TRBJ2-3; 7 bases agree with TRBD2. J gave up 2 bases and V 4 bases, and 9 bases lay outside the gene matches. CDR1 is SQVTM, CDR2 ANQGSEA, per germline. The CDR3 extends over 15 amino acids. The CDR3 DNA is TGCAGCGTTGTAGCGGCTAGCGGAGACACAGATACGCAGTATTTT. This translates into CSVVAASGDTDTQYF.

This sequence joins TRBV28 and TRBJ1-3; TRBD1 aligns across 11 bases. Germline loops: CDR1 MDHEN, CDR2 SYDVKM. The CDR3 consists of 15 residues. With V trimmed by 6 bases and J by 4 bases, 5 bases remained unmatched. The CDR3 nucleotides read TGTGCCAGCAGGACCGGACAGGGGGCAGGAAACACCATATATTTT. Protein: CASRTGQGAGNTIYF.

This clone is a singleton in its sample. This chain connects TRBV4-1 to TRBJ1-5; TRBD1 matches at 8 bases. The CDR3 runs to 15 residues. CDR1 is MGHRA, CDR2 YSYEKL, per germline. Trimming at V came to 6 bases and at J to 1 base, leaving 5 bases not matched to a gene. CDR3 region: CASRQGENSNQPQHF. The CDR3 DNA reads TGCGCCAGCAGACAGGGGGAAAACAGCAATCAGCCCCAGCATTTT.

The V call is TRBV7-3, the J call TRBJ1-1; TRBD1 agrees at 8 bases. This CDR3 contains 16 residues. With 0 bases clipped from V and 6 bases from J, the junction kept 9 bases outside the gene matches. Germline V gene lookup returns CDR1 SGHTA and CDR2 FQGTGA. The CDR3 is CASSLTLGQGISEAFF. The CDR3 coding sequence is TGTGCCAGCAGCTTAACCCTCGGACAGGGCATATCTGAAGCTTTCTTT.

The rearrangement links TRBV4-1 to TRBJ1-5; D is possibly TRBD1 (6 bases). CDR3 size: 16 residues. The V end lost 0 bases, the J end lost 0 bases, and 9 bases lay between the germline ends. Germline loops: CDR1 MGHRA, CDR2 YSYEKL. The CDR3 DNA sequence: TGCGCCAGCAGCCAAGAAGGGACACTTAGCAATCAGCCCCAGCATTTT. Translation gives CASSQEGTLSNQPQHF.

The V and J genes are TRBV19 and TRBJ2-3; D call uncertain. CDR1 is LNHDA and CDR2 is SQIVND in the germline V gene (reference sequence). The V and J ends lost 6 bases and 4 bases respectively, with 8 bases between them. The CDR3 has 12 residues. The CDR3 region has the DNA TGTGCCAGTAGCGCGTTAGCAGATACGCAGTATTTT. It translates to CASSALADTQYF.

The chain links TRBV28 to TRBJ1-1; D unresolved. Trimming took off 11 bases at V and 3 bases at J, with 13 bases between the two ends. Germline V gene sequence: CDR1 MDHEN, CDR2 SYDVKM. CDR3 length: 12 residues. The CDR3 reads CAAWRDDTEAFF. The DNA of the CDR3 is TGTGCCGCTTGGAGAGATGACACTGAAGCTTTCTTT.

The rearrangement links TRBV6-5 to TRBJ1-3; the D is unclear. Germline CDR1 MNHEY, CDR2 SVGAGI. CDR3 size: 15 residues. Deletions cut 6 bases from V and 4 bases from J, with 16 bases between. CDR3 in DNA: TGTGCCAGCAGCACCATAGGCGGTGCAGGAAACACCATATATTTT. Amino acid sequence: CASSTIGGAGNTIYF.

The chain couples TRBV10-3 to TRBJ2-1; TRBD2 matches 11 bases. The CDR3 sequence is 14 residues long. V lost 9 bases to trimming and J lost 5 bases; unmatched junction nucleotides: 6. Germline V gene lookup returns CDR1 ENHRY and CDR2 SYGVKD. The chain's CDR3 is CAMNPGLADNEQFF. CDR3 in DNA: TGTGCCATGAACCCGGGACTAGCGGACAATGAGCAGTTCTTC.

In its sample, this clone was seen once. This sequence joins TRBV7-2 and TRBJ2-5; weak D call: TRBD1 (6 bases). Between the trimmed V and J ends, which lost 4 bases and 5 bases, there was a span of 20 bases. Germline-derived CDR1 and CDR2 are SGHTA and FQGNSA. The CDR3 loop spans 16 amino acids. CDR3 amino acids: CASSSPWDTGLETQYF. The CDR3 nucleotides are TGTGCCAGCAGCTCTCCCTGGGACACCGGGTTGGAGACCCAGTACTTC.

The CDR3 DNA reads TGTGCCAGCAGTTTACGACCGACTAGCGGAAGCTCCTACGAGCAGTACTTC. This translates into CASSLRPTSGSSYEQYF. V gene TRBV27 combines with J gene TRBJ2-7; the match to TRBD2 covers 9 bases. The CDR3 is made up of 17 amino acids. Looked up from germline, CDR1 is MNHEY and CDR2 is SMNVEV (reference sequence). V shed 2 bases and J 0 bases; nucleotides not matched to a gene: 8.

The rearrangement joins TRBV20-1 to TRBJ2-3; TRBD1 is a possible D gene (5 bases). Germline V lookup: CDR1 DFQATT, CDR2 SNEGSKA (reference sequence). The CDR3 is 9 amino acids. The CDR3 DNA is TGCAGGGGGCCAGATACGCAGTATTTT. The encoded protein is CRGPDTQYF.